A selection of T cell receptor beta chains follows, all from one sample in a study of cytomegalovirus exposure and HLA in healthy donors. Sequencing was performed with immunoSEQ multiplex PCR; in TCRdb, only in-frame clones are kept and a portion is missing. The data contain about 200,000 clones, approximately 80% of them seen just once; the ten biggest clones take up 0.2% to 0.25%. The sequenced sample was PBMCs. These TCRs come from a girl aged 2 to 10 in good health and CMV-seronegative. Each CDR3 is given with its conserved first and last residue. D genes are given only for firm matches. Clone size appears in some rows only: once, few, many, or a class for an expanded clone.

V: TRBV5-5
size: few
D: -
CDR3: CASSLDRRVVEAFF

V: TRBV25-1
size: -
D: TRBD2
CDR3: CASERGTTTDTQYF

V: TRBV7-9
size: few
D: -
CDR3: CASRRGAGRDTEAFF

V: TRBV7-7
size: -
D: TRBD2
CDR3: CASSHEGASGSEQFF

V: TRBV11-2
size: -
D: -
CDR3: CASSSLRNTEAFF

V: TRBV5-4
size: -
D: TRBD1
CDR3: CASSLADRGTTEAFF

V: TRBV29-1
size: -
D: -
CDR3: CSVVIDQETQYF

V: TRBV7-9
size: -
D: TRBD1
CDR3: CASRKDRGNTEAFF

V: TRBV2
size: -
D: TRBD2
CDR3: CASSEYGGGDTDTQYF

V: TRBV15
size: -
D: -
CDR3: CATSRRGTYEQYF

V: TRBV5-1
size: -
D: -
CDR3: CASSNNRRRYDEQYF

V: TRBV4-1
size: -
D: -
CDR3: CASSQDGQRRSIQYF

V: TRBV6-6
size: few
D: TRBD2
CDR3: CASSRLAGGLDTQYF

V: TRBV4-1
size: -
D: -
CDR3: CASQSTGLANYGYTF

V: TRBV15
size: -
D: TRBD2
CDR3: CATSQRERETQYF

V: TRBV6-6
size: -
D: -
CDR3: CASSPPSDRYQETQYF

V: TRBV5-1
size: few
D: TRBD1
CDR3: CASRTGGNEQFF

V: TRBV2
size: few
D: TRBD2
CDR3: CASSEGIAGYNEQFF

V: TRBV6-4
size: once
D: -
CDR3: CASSPTGGATNEKLFF

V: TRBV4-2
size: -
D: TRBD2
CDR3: CASSSVGLAWYTGELFF

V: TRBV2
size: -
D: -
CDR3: CASRVQGRSTDTQYF

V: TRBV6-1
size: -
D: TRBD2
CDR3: CASRSSGSGEQYF

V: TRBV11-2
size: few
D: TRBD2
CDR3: CASSFTSGTSSYNEQFF

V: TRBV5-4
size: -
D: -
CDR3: CASSPLYGVGTDTQYF

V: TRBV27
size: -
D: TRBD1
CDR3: CASSLSRYRTGGLPLGETQYF

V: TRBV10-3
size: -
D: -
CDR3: CAISESHRGGEQYF

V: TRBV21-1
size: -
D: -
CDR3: CASGTGSYEQYF

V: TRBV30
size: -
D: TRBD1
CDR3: CASGQGLPSEGYTF

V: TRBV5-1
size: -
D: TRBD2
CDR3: CASSLTAGVGGELFF

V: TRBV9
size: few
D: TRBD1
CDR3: CASSPGQGGNTIYF

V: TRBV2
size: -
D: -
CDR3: CASSDPRDTEAFF

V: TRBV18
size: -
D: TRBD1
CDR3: CASSLTGQGSSYEQYF

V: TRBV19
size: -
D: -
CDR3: CASSIGLANPYEQYF

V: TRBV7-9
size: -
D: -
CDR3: CASSLGNGHEQFF

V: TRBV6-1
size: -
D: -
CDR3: CASSEQGSNQPQHF

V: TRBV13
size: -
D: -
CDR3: CASSLLGLEIADTQYF